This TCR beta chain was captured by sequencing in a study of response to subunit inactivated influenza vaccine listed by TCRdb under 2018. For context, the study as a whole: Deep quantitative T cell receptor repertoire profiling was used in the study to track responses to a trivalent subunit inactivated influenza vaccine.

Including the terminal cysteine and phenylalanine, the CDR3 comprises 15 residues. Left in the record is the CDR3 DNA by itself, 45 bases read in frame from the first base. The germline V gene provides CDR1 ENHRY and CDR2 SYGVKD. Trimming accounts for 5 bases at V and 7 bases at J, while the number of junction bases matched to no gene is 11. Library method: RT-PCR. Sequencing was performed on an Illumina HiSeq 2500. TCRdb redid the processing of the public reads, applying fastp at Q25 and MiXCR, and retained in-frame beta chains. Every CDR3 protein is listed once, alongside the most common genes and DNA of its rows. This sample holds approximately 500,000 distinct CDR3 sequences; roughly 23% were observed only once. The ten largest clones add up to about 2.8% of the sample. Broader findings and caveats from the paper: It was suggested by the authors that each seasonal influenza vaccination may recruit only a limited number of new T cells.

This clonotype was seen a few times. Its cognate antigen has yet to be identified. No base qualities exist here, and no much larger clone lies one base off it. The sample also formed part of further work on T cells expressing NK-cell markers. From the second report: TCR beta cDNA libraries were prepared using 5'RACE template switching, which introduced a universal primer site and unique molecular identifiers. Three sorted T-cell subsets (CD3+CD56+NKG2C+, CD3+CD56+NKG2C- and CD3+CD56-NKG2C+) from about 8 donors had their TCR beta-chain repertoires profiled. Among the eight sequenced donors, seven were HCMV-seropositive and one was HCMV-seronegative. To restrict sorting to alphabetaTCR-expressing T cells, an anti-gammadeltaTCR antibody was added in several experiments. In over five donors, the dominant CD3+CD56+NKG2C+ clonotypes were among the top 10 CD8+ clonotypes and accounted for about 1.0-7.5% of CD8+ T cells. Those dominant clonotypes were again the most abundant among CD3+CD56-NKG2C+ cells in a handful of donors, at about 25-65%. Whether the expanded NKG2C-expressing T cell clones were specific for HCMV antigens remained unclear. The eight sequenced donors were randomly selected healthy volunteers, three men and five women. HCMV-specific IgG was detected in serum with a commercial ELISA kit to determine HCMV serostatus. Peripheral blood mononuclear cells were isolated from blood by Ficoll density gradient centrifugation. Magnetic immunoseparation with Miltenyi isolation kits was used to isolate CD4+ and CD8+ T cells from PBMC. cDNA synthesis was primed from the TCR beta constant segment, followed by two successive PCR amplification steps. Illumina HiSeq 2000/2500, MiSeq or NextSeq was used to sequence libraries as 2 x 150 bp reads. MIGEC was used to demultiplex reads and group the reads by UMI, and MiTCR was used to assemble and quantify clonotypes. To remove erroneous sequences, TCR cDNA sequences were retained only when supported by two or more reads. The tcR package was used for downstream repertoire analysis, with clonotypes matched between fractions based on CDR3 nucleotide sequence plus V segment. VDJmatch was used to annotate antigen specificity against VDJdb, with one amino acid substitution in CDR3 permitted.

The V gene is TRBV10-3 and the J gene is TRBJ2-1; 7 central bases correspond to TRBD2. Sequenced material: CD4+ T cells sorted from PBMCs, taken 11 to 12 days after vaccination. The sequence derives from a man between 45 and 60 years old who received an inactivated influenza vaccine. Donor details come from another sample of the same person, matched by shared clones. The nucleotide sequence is TGTGCCATCAGTAAGCGGGATATGAACAAGAATGAGCAGTTCTTC. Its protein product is CAISKRDMNKNEQFF.